This T cell receptor beta chain was captured in a study of response to subunit inactivated influenza vaccine. From the RT-PCR reads, TCRdb called clonotypes with MiXCR, one entry per CDR3 protein. The data contain about 540,000 distinct CDR3 sequences, approximately 20% of them singletons. Germline V gene sequence: CDR1 SGHDN, CDR2 FVKESK. V lost 4 bases to trimming and J lost 3 bases, with 6 bases between them. The CDR3 loop spans 13 amino acids. These data were likewise used in another study, on T cells expressing NK-cell markers. Per that paper: Template switching by 5'RACE with UMIs generated the TCR beta cDNA. The eight sequenced donors comprised seven who were HCMV-seropositive and one who was seronegative. What remained unclear was the HCMV specificity of expanded NKG2C+ T cell clones.

V usage is TRBV14 and J usage is TRBJ2-2; D is undetermined. The receptor's source is a man aged 50 to 59 who received an inactivated influenza vaccine. The sequencing used CD4+ T cells sorted from PBMCs, collected less than 13 days after vaccination. CDR3 loop: CASSPHDTGELFF. In DNA, the CDR3 is TGTGCCAGCAGCCCCCACGACACCGGGGAGCTGTTTTTT.